This T cell receptor (beta chain) came from a study of Graves' ophthalmopathy and Graves' hyperthyroidism listed by TCRdb under 2018. With regard to the full study: Peripheral blood samples were taken at the time of initial diagnosis, before any treatment was given. A discovery set of 100 patients (around 40 ophthalmopathy, 55 to 60 stable hyperthyroidism) was enrolled to explore V-J signatures distinguishing ophthalmopathy from hyperthyroidism. The approximately 100 discovery patients were randomly split 7:3 into training and test sets. After sampling, hyperthyroidism patients received methimazole starting at 30 mg daily, and ophthalmopathy patients received high-dose intravenous methylprednisolone. T-cell repertoires of thyroid tissue and blood were compared in over 5 hyperthyroidism patients. In total, around 130 blood samples were TCR-sequenced: approximately 42 ophthalmopathy, under 85 hyperthyroidism and some 17 hyperthyroidism-to-ophthalmopathy patients. An independent validation cohort was composed of 18 hyperthyroidism patients and around 16 patients who later progressed from hyperthyroidism to ophthalmopathy. The study used TCR beta repertoire signatures to distinguish Graves' ophthalmopathy from Graves' hyperthyroidism and to predict progression to ophthalmopathy.

Stable hyperthyroidism was defined as no progression to ophthalmopathy within 18 months of follow-up. Hyperthyroidism patients were newly diagnosed, with disease duration under 2 months, and aged 18 to 65 years. Anyone with other autoimmune diseases, uncontrolled infections, pregnancy or lactation was excluded from the study. Diagnosis was based on clinical symptoms, serum thyroxine, TRAb, thyroid ultrasound and orbital computed tomography. Using Ficoll-Paque density gradient centrifugation, PBMCs were isolated from 8.5 to 10 ml of fresh peripheral blood. Total RNA was extracted with Trizol reagent and quality-checked on an Agilent 2100 Bioanalyzer. This clonotype was detected ten times or more. No cognate antigen has been identified for it. No much larger clone exists at a distance of one base, and base qualities are not known. Study-wide findings and limitations: Sample size was not predetermined statistically, and investigators were not blinded to group allocation. In validation, the model predicted ophthalmopathy progression with 70.59% sensitivity and roughly 72% specificity; some 13 predicted patients were CT-confirmed with GO in a median of about 6.1 months. The 13-signature model separated ophthalmopathy from stable hyperthyroidism with 87.88% sensitivity and about 84% specificity in cross-validation, and 80%/75% in the test set. Most expanded thyroid clonotypes with a frequency above 0.001 also appeared in blood, which suggests that blood repertoires may reflect the immune response in the thyroid.

TCR beta CDR3 regions were amplified from RNA transcripts for repertoire sequencing. The first round was an RT-PCR using HTBI primers with the Qiagen OneStep RT-PCR kit, and this first round was followed by a second-round multiplex PCR, then size selection and purification. Libraries were sequenced paired-end with 100 bp reads on an Illumina HiSeq2000. The authors' pipeline ran thus. SOAPnuke was used to process the reads, throwing out any read that had adapters, had uncalled bases, had a mean Phred below 15, or lacked an exact constant-primer or identifier match. COPE v1.2.5 was used to merge the high-quality paired reads. Each unique nucleotide sequence was treated as a clonotype, and MiTCR v1.1 was used to align the clonotypes to the IMGT TRB V, D and J references. Analysis was restricted to V-J combinations with a frequency above 0.0001, which covered roughly 99% of repertoires. For each V-J combination, a TCR clonal expansion and chaos score was defined as the ratio of F50 clonal expansion to chaos observed in the TCRdist matrix. Welch's t-statistics and random forest were used to reduce features to 10 to 15 V-J combinations, which were fed into a naive Bayes classifier. Thyroid-blood repertoire similarity was quantified with the Morisita-Horn index. The public reads were run again by TCRdb, first through fastp at Q25 and then through MiXCR, and only productive beta chains were kept. Rows merge per CDR3 protein into single entries with the most common DNA and genes. TCRdb's processing, not the authors', yielded these V and J calls. The sample table records 400,000 to 500,000 distinct CDR3 sequences; under 25% of these occur just once. The ten largest clones represent roughly 3.2% of the sample.

This clonotype was sampled from a young woman with stable Graves' hyperthyroidism. Donor details come from another sample of the same person, matched by shared clones. Sequenced material: peripheral blood.

The CDR3 region: CASSYTNTGTGGRQPQHF. The sequenced DNA: TGTGCCAGCAGTTACACTAACACCGGGACAGGGGGTCGTCAGCCCCAGCATTTT. Recombination linked TRBV6-2 or TRBV6-3 to TRBJ1-5, with TRBD1 identical over 11 junction bases. The CDR3 runs 18 amino acids, cysteine and phenylalanine included. Only the CDR3 portion is preserved as DNA: 54 bases, with reading frame beginning at the first base. The V end gives up 2 bases and the J end 6 bases, leaving 12 bases in the junction not matched to a gene. According to the germline V gene, CDR1 reads MNHEY and CDR2 reads SVGEGT.